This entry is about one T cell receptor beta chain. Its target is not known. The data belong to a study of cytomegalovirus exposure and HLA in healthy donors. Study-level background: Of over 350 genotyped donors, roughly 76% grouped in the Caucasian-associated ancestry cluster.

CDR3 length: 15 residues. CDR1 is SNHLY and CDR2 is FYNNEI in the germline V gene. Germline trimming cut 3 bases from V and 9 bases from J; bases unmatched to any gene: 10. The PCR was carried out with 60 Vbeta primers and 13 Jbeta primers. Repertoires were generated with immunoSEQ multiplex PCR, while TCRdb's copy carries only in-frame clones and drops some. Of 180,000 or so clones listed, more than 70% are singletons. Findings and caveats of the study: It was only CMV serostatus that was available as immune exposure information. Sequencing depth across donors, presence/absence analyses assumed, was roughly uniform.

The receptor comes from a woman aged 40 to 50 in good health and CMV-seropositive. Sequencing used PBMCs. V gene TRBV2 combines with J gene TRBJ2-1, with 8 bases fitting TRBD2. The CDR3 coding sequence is TGTGCCAGCAGTGATCGGACTAGCTCCCGGCTTGAGCAGTTCTTC. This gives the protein CASSDRTSSRLEQFF.